What follows is one T cell receptor beta chain and its context. CDR3 size: 14 residues. The V end was cut by 7 bases, the J end by 1 base, with 11 bases between. CDR1 and CDR2 from the germline V gene are ENHRY and SYGVKD. Here immunoSEQ multiplex PCR was the method, and the copy in TCRdb shows in-frame clones only, minus some. The sample yields 100,000 to 150,000 clones, less than 95% seen once. This record belongs to a study of OX40 agonist ivuxolimab in advanced cancers. V usage is TRBV10-3 and J usage is TRBJ2-1; D call uncertain. The TCR comes from an adult with an advanced solid tumor such as melanoma, head and neck, liver or kidney cancer. This material consisted of CD4+ or CD8+ T cells sorted from blood, taken in a trial of the OX40 agonist ivuxolimab. CDR3 DNA: TGTGCCATCATTATGAGCAAGTCCTACAATGAGCAGTTCTTC. This translates into CAIIMSKSYNEQFF.